These 17 T cell receptor beta chains were sequenced from one sample in a study of cytomegalovirus exposure and HLA in healthy donors. PCR was performed using 60 Vbeta and 13 Jbeta primers. Produced via immunoSEQ multiplex PCR; TCRdb's table is partial and in-frame only. The data show more than 140,000 clones, with about 64% seen just once and less than 3.5% held by the top ten. Material: PBMCs. These receptors were obtained from a woman aged 25 to 45 in good health and CMV-seropositive.

This chain links TRBV5-1 with TRBJ2-2; D perhaps matches TRBD2 (5 bases). Per the germline V gene, CDR1 is SGHRS and CDR2 is YFSETQ. CDR3 length equals 15 residues. V was pared by 1 base and J by 0 bases, with 7 bases between. This CDR3 is CASSLWETNTGELFF. DNA of the CDR3: TGCGCCAGCAGCTTGTGGGAGACGAACACCGGGGAGCTGTTTTTT.

This chain connects TRBV30 to TRBJ2-1; D remains ambiguous. The V end lost 0 bases, the J end lost 9 bases, and 15 bases lay between the germline ends. The germline V gene encodes CDR1 GTSNPN and CDR2 SVGIG (reference sequence). The CDR3 has 14 residues. CDR3 protein: CAWSVALWSFEQFF. In nucleotides, the CDR3 is TGTGCCTGGAGTGTAGCGCTCTGGTCGTTTGAGCAGTTCTTC.

The chain employs TRBV14 and TRBJ1-5; D uncertain. Per germline, CDR1 SGHDN and CDR2 FVKESK. V was trimmed by 0 bases and J by 7 bases, leaving 7 bases between them. The CDR3 is 13 residues long. CDR3 DNA sequence: TGTGCCAGCAGCCAAGATCGGGGACAGCCCCAGCATTTT. It codes for CASSQDRGQPQHF. Full variable domain (outside the CDR3, taken from reference TRBV14 and TRBJ1-5): EAGVTQFPSHSVIEKGQTVTLRCDPISGHDNLYWYRRVMGKEIKFLLHFVKESKQDESGMPNNRFLAERTGGTYSTLKVQPAELEDSGVYFCASSQDRGQPQHFGDGTRLSIL.

The chain joins TRBV18 to TRBJ2-5, with 7 positions matching TRBD1. CDR3 length equals 18 residues. V gave up 4 bases and J gave up 0 bases; unmatched junction bases: 14. Looked up from germline, CDR1 is KGHSH and CDR2 is LQKENI. The chain's CDR3 is CASSRLLLDREYQETQYF. CDR3 DNA: TGTGCCAGCTCACGACTTTTGCTCGACAGGGAGTACCAAGAGACCCAGTACTTC.

This sequence joins TRBV13 and TRBJ2-7, with 7 bases matching TRBD1. V dropped 6 bases and J dropped 7; count of bases not matched to a gene: 9. Germline V gives CDR1 PRHDT, CDR2 FYEKMQ (reference sequence). The CDR3 covers 13 residues. CDR3 amino acids: CASSLQGIGEQYF. CDR3 DNA sequence: TGTGCCAGCAGTTTACAGGGGATTGGGGAGCAGTACTTC.

This chain links TRBV19 with TRBJ1-1; unclear D gene. With 7 bases removed from V and 8 bases from J, the gap between germline ends came to 17 bases. In germline, CDR1 is LNHDA, CDR2 SQIVND (reference sequence). The CDR3 sequence is 13 residues long. The CDR3 sequence is CASIQRGGEEAFF. DNA of the CDR3: TGTGCCAGTATCCAAAGAGGCGGAGAAGAAGCTTTCTTT.

This clone was detected a few times. The chain has TRBV19 and TRBJ2-5, with 7 nucleotides matching TRBD2. Germline CDR1 reads LNHDA; CDR2 reads SQIVND (reference sequence). V gave up 8 bases and J gave up 2 bases; unmatched junction bases: 11. CDR3 length: 15 residues. The CDR3 loop reads CASRWAGAPQETQYF. The CDR3 coding sequence is TGTGCCAGTCGATGGGCGGGAGCCCCTCAAGAGACCCAGTACTTC.

V usage is TRBV5-1 and J usage is TRBJ2-7; 7 bases align to TRBD2. The CDR3 has 16 residues. Germline V lookup: CDR1 SGHRS, CDR2 YFSETQ. V lost 0 bases and J lost 6; bases outside the gene matches: 12. This CDR3 reads CASSLGQGLGMSEQYF. Here the CDR3 DNA reads TGCGCCAGCAGCTTGGGTCAAGGACTAGGGATGAGCGAGCAGTACTTC.

This clone was recorded once. CDR3 in amino acids: CATSRGMWGDGYTF. In nucleotides, the CDR3 is TGTGCCACCAGCAGAGGTATGTGGGGCGACGGCTACACCTTC. This chain uses TRBV15 with TRBJ1-2; D may be TRBD1 (5 bases). Germline CDR1 reads LNHNV; CDR2 reads YYDKDF (reference sequence). Trimming took off 1 base at V and 8 bases at J, with 14 bases between the two ends. The CDR3 runs 14 residues.

V and J are TRBV6-1 and TRBJ2-1; D is unresolved. Trimming took off 10 bases at V and 13 bases at J, with 14 bases between the two ends. CDR3 size: 10 residues. From germline, CDR1 is MNHNS and CDR2 SASEGT. The CDR3 is CATEYLSQFF. The CDR3 coding sequence is TGTGCCACCGAATACCTGAGCCAGTTCTTC.

This chain joins TRBV19 and TRBJ2-7; a weak D match, TRBD1 (6 bases). Between the trimmed V and J ends, which lost 1 base and 3 bases, there was a span of 16 bases. Germline loops: CDR1 LNHDA, CDR2 SQIVND (reference sequence). This CDR3 comprises 16 residues. The CDR3 nucleotides are TGTGCCAGTAGTATAGCCCACAGGGCTGTGGGCTACGAGCAGTACTTC. Its translation: CASSIAHRAVGYEQYF.

This chain uses TRBV7-9 with TRBJ2-1; 8 nucleotides match TRBD2. CDR3 length equals 16 residues. CDR1 and CDR2 from the germline V gene are SEHNR and FQNEAQ (reference sequence). Losses at the gene ends were 4 bases for V and 5 bases for J; bases not matched to a gene: 10. The CDR3 nucleotides are TGTGCCAGCAGCTACCTTCCGGGGGGGATTCACAATGAGCAGTTCTTC. It codes for CASSYLPGGIHNEQFF.

This chain uses TRBV6-1 with TRBJ1-5, with D perhaps TRBD1 (5 bases). V was pared by 7 bases and J by 6 bases, with 19 bases between. Germline V lookup: CDR1 MNHNS, CDR2 SASEGT. This CDR3 has 15 amino acids. CDR3: CASNMIQGSVQPQHF. The CDR3 DNA sequence: TGTGCCAGCAATATGATTCAGGGATCAGTTCAGCCCCAGCATTTT.

V gene TRBV7-9 combines with J gene TRBJ1-2; 9 bases agree with TRBD1. Losses at the gene ends were 0 bases for V and 6 bases for J; bases not matched to a gene: 5. Germline V gene sequence: CDR1 SEHNR, CDR2 FQNEAQ (reference sequence). CDR3 length: 15 amino acids. Written as DNA, the CDR3 is TGTGCCAGCAGCTTAGCCCAGACAGGGGGAGATGGCTACACCTTC. This sequence encodes CASSLAQTGGDGYTF.

This chain connects TRBV6-5 to TRBJ1-1; 8 nucleotides agree with TRBD1. In germline, CDR1 is MNHEY, CDR2 SVGAGI. The CDR3 extends over 13 amino acids. Trimming cost V 7 bases and J 5 bases; bases outside gene matches: 6. The DNA of the CDR3 is TGTGCCAGCAAACTGACAGGGGTGACTGAAGCTTTCTTT. Translating it yields CASKLTGVTEAFF.

This chain joins TRBV28 and TRBJ1-4; D is unresolved. The CDR3 runs 14 residues. Germline-derived CDR1 and CDR2 are MDHEN and SYDVKM. Trimming cost V 4 bases and J 8 bases, with 14 bases left between them. Written as DNA, the CDR3 is TGTGCCAGCAGTTCCACTCAGAGGGAGGAAAAACTGTTTTTT. This sequence encodes CASSSTQREEKLFF.

The chain uses TRBV4-1 and TRBJ2-6; 7 bases map to TRBD1. Germline V gene data show CDR1 as MGHRA and CDR2 as YSYEKL. V shed 3 bases and J 4 bases; nucleotides not matched to a gene: 6. This CDR3 region has 16 residues. The CDR3 DNA follows: TGCGCCAGCAGCCACGCGACAGGGAACGGGGCCAACGTCCTGACTTTC. It is translated as CASSHATGNGANVLTF.